The 13 T cell receptor beta chains below come from one sample, sequenced in a study of Graves' ophthalmopathy and Graves' hyperthyroidism. The sequenced template was RNA, covering the TCR beta CDR3 region. First-round RT-PCR relied on HTBI primers, and a second-round multiplex PCR came next. One entry per CDR3 protein results from TCRdb running MiXCR on the multiplex PCR reads. The repertoire has about 740,000 distinct CDR3 sequences, 40% of them found once; the top ten carry about 40%. Specimen: peripheral blood. The receptors derive from an adult man with Graves' ophthalmopathy.

The chain carries TRBV15 and TRBJ1-2, with 10 bases that match TRBD1. The CDR3 is 15 residues long. V lost 3 bases and J lost 7; bases outside the gene matches: 8. Germline V gives CDR1 LNHNV, CDR2 YYDKDF (reference sequence). In DNA, the CDR3 is TGTGCCACCAGCAGTGACGGACAGGGGGGCCGTGGCTACACCTTC. This gives the protein CATSSDGQGGRGYTF. Variable domain in full (rest from reference TRBV15 and TRBJ1-2): DAMVIQNPRYQVTQFGKPVTLSCSQTLNHNVMYWYQQKSSQAPKLLFHYYDKDFNNEADTPDNFQSRRPNTSFCFLDIRSPGLGDTAMYLCATSSDGQGGRGYTFGSGTRLTVV.

V is TRBV25-1 and J is TRBJ2-7; a weak D match, TRBD2 (6 bases). In germline, CDR1 is MGHDK, CDR2 SYGVNS. V lost 8 bases and J 4 bases, leaving 18 bases between the germline ends. The length of the CDR3 is 14 residues. In DNA, the CDR3 is TGTGCCAGCTTAGGGTCGGGAGTCTTGTACGAGCAGTACTTC. Amino acid sequence: CASLGSGVLYEQYF.

The chain combines TRBV7-3 with TRBJ1-2, with D possibly TRBD1 on 6 matching bases. The CDR3 runs to 13 residues. V was pared by 4 bases and J by 10 bases, with 16 bases between. CDR1 is SGHTA and CDR2 is FQGTGA in the germline V gene. CDR3 amino acids: CASSSTGTGVYTF. In DNA form, the CDR3 reads TGTGCCAGCAGCTCTACAGGGACGGGGGTCTACACCTTC.

The chain is built from TRBV7-2 and TRBJ1-4; TRBD1 matches at 7 bases. The CDR3 extends over 16 amino acids. V gave up 7 bases and J gave up 4 bases; unmatched junction bases: 12. Germline lookup yields CDR1 SGHTA and CDR2 FQGNSA. The CDR3 is CASKGWQGTVNEKLFF. The CDR3 DNA sequence: TGTGCCAGCAAAGGTTGGCAGGGGACAGTTAATGAAAAACTGTTTTTT. Complete variable domain (other parts from reference TRBV7-2 and TRBJ1-4): GAGVSQSPSNKVTEKGKDVELRCDPISGHTALYWYRQSLGQGLEFLIYFQGNSAPDKSGLPSDRFSAERTGGSVSTLTIQRTQQEDSAVYLCASKGWQGTVNEKLFFGSGTQLSVL.

This clonotype is a singleton in its sample. A much larger clonotype is one base distant, so this may be a read error. V gene TRBV10-3 combines with J gene TRBJ1-2; the D gene is possibly TRBD1 (6 bases). This CDR3 comprises 13 residues. The germline V gene encodes CDR1 ENHRY and CDR2 SYGVKD. This chain's CDR3 is CAISGTEFYGHTF. CDR3 nucleotides: TGTGCCATCAGTGGGACAGAATTTTATGGCCACACCTTC.

This clonotype was detected ten times or more. The rearrangement links TRBV20-1 to TRBJ2-5; TRBD1 aligns across 7 bases. CDR3 length equals 15 residues. V lost 1 base and J lost 2; bases outside the gene matches: 7. Germline V gene lookup returns CDR1 DFQATT and CDR2 SNEGSKA (reference sequence). The DNA for the CDR3 is TGCAGTGCTAGAGGGAGGATGGGACAGCAAGAGACCCAGTACTTC. Amino acid sequence: CSARGRMGQQETQYF.

The chain employs TRBV12-3 or TRBV12-4 and TRBJ1-1, with D uncertain. This CDR3 region has 13 residues. The germline V and J ends were trimmed by 2 bases and 6 bases, with 10 bases remaining between them. CDR3 loop: CASSLFQFAEAFF. CDR3 in DNA: TGTGCCAGCAGTTTATTTCAGTTTGCTGAAGCTTTCTTT.

A single count supports this clonotype. The chain joins TRBV7-9 to TRBJ1-2, with a weak D call TRBD1 (6 bases). The germline V gene encodes CDR1 SEHNR and CDR2 FQNEAQ (reference sequence). The CDR3 has 15 residues. Trimming left V 5 bases short and J 6 bases short, with 19 bases between. CDR3 nucleotide sequence: TGTGCCAGCAGCCGGCCGGGACACCCCTTTCATGGCTACACCTTC. Translating it yields CASSRPGHPFHGYTF.

The chain carries TRBV5-1 and TRBJ2-5; D is uncertain. This CDR3 is built from 14 residues. Germline V gives CDR1 SGHRS, CDR2 YFSETQ. Deletions cut 2 bases from V and 7 bases from J, with 15 bases between. The CDR3 sequence: CASSFRPGTRTQYF. The CDR3 DNA sequence: TGCGCCAGCAGCTTTCGACCCGGCACGAGGACCCAGTACTTC.

This sequence joins TRBV10-2 and TRBJ2-5, with D unresolved. This CDR3 contains 16 residues. Germline V gene lookup returns CDR1 WSHSY and CDR2 SAAADI. V shed 2 bases and J shed 1 base, with 14 bases lying between them. The CDR3 sequence is CASSEDFRPFQETQYF. The CDR3 DNA sequence: TGCGCCAGCAGTGAGGACTTCAGGCCATTCCAAGAGACCCAGTACTTC.

This clonotype appeared many times. This chain links TRBV7-9 with TRBJ1-1; D unclear. Trimming took 5 bases from V and 0 from J, leaving 10 bases between them. This CDR3 contains 14 residues. Germline values: CDR1 SEHNR, CDR2 FQNEAQ (reference sequence). The CDR3 sequence is CASSPSFMNTEAFF. In nucleotides, the CDR3 is TGTGCCAGCAGCCCCAGCTTCATGAACACTGAAGCTTTCTTT.

With regard to this clonotype: This clone may be a read error of a much larger clone one base away. The gene calls are TRBV7-3 and TRBJ2-7; D is perhaps TRBD2 (5 bases). This CDR3 contains 14 residues. Germline V gene sequence: CDR1 SGHTA, CDR2 FQGTGA. V lost 8 bases and J 7 bases, leaving 21 bases between the germline ends. CDR3 loop: CASGQSGISQEQYF. The CDR3 nucleotides are TGTGCCAGCGGCCAATCCGGGATTTCGCAAGAGCAGTACTTC.

This CDR3 reads CASSAREDSAPTEAFF. Written as DNA, the CDR3 is TGTGCCAGCAGTGCTAGGGAAGACAGTGCCCCGACTGAAGCTTTCTTT. The V call is TRBV25-1, the J call TRBJ1-1, with a weak D call TRBD1 (5 bases). The germline V and J ends were trimmed by 4 bases and 5 bases, with 20 bases remaining between them. This CDR3 contains 16 residues. CDR1 and CDR2 from the germline V gene are MGHDK and SYGVNS.